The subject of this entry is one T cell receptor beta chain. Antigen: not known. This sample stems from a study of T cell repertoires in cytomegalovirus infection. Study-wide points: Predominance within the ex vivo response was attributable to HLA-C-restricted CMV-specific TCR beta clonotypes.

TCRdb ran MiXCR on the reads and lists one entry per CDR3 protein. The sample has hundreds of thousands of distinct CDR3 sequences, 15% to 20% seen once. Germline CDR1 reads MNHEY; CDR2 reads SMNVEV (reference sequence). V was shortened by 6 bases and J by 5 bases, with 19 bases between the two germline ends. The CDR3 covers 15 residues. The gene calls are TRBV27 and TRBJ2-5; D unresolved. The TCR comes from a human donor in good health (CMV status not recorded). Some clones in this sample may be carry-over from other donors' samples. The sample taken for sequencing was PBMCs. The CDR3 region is CASSPQTSKGETQYF. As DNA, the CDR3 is TGTGCCAGCAGCCCCCAGACAAGTAAAGGGGAGACCCAGTACTTC.